This T cell receptor beta chain emerged from a study of blood T cell repertoires in COVID-19. Study-wide context: Researchers got acute and convalescent COVID-19 samples from the United States, Italy and Spain. T cells, B-cell-depleted T cells, or PBMCs provided the cDNA or gDNA that served as material.

V was trimmed by 3 bases and J by 7 bases, leaving 10 bases between them. Germline CDR1 reads MDHEN; CDR2 reads SYDVKM. This CDR3 has 13 amino acids. Source study methods: Researchers report that nucleated cell counts were estimated from reference gene primer amplification. Data came from immunoSEQ multiplex PCR; TCRdb stores just in-frame clones and leaves some out. D and trimming come from the DNA, and the V and J calls and clone size come from that table. In the table there are fewer than 400,000 clones, 85% of which are singletons. The source is a woman in her late teens or twenties with acute or convalescent COVID-19. The chain links TRBV28 to TRBJ2-1, with a weak D call TRBD2 (5 bases). Sequenced: peripheral blood. This chain's CDR3 is CASSLDSSNEQFF. The CDR3 bases are TGTGCCAGCAGTTTGGACTCATCGAATGAGCAGTTCTTC.